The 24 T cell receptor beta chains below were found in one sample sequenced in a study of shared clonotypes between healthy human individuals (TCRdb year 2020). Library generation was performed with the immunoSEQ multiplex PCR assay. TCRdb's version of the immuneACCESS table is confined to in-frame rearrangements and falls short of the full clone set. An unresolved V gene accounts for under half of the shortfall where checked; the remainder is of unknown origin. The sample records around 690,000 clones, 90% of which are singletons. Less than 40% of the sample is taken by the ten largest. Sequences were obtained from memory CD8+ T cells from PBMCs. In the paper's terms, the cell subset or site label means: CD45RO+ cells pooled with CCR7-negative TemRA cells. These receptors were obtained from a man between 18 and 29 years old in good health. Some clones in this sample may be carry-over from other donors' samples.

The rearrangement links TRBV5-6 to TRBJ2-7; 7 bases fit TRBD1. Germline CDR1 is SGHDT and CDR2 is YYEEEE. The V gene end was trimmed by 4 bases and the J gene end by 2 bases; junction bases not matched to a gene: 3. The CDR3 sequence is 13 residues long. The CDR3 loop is CASSRDSPYEQYF. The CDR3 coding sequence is TGTGCCAGCAGCCGGGACAGTCCCTACGAGCAGTACTTC. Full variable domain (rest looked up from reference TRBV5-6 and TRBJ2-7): DAGVTQSPTHLIKTRGQQVTLRCSPKSGHDTVSWYQQALGQGPQFIFQYYEEEERQRGNFPDRFSGHQFPNYSSELNVNALLLGDSALYLCASSRDSPYEQYFGPGTRLTVT.

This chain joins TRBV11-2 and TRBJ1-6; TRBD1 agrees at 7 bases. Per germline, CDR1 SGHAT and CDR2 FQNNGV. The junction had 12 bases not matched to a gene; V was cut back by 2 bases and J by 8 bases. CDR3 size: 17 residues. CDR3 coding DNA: TGTGCCAGCAGCTTAACCCTGGGACAGAAGTTGGATTCACCCCTCCACTTT. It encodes CASSLTLGQKLDSPLHF.

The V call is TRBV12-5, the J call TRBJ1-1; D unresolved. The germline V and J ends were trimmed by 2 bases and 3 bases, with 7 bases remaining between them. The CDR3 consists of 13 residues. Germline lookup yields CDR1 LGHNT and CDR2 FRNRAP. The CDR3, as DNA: TGTGCTAGTGGTTTGTCCACGGACACTGAAGCTTTCTTT. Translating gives CASGLSTDTEAFF.

CDR3 residues: CASSLGTTGVYEQFF. The CDR3 region has the DNA TGTGCCAGCAGCTTAGGGACAACGGGTGTCTATGAGCAGTTCTTC. The chain couples TRBV7-9 to TRBJ2-1; TRBD1 is a possible D gene (5 bases). Germline V gene lookup returns CDR1 SEHNR and CDR2 FQNEAQ (reference sequence). The CDR3 contains 15 residues. V lost 1 base to trimming and J lost 8 bases, with 15 bases between them.

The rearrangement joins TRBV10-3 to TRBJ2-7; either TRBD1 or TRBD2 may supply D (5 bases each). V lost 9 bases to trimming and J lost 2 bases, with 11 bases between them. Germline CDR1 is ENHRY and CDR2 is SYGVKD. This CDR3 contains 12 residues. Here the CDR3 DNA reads TGTGCCATTTGGGACCGAGCCTACGAGCAGTACTTC. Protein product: CAIWDRAYEQYF.

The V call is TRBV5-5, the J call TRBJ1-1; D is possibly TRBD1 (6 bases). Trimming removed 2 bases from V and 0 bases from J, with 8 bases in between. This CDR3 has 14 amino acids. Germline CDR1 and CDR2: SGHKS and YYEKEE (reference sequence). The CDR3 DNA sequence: TGTGCCAGCAGCTTCGACAGGATGAACACTGAAGCTTTCTTT. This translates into CASSFDRMNTEAFF. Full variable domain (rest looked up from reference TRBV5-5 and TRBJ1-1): DAGVTQSPTHLIKTRGQQVTLRCSPISGHKSVSWYQQVLGQGPQFIFQYYEKEERGRGNFPDRFSARQFPNYSSELNVNALLLGDSALYLCASSFDRMNTEAFFGQGTRLTVV.

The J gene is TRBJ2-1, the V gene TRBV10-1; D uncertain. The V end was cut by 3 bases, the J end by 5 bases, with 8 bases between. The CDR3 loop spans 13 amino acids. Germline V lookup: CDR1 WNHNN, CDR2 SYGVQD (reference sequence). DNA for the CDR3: TGCGCCAGCAGTGACCCTTCGGACAATGAGCAGTTCTTC. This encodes CASSDPSDNEQFF.

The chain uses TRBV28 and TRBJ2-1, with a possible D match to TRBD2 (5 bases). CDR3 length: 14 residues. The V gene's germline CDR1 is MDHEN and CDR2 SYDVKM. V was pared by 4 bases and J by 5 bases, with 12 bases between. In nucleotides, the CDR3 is TGTGCCAGCAGTTCAGGACTGACGGACAATGAGCAGTTCTTC. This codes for CASSSGLTDNEQFF.

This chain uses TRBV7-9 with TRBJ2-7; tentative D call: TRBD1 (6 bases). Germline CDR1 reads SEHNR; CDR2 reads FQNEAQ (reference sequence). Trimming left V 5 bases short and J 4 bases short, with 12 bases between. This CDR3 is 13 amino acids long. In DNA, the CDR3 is TGTGCCAGCAGCGAAGGGACACCTTACGAGCAGTACTTC. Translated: CASSEGTPYEQYF.

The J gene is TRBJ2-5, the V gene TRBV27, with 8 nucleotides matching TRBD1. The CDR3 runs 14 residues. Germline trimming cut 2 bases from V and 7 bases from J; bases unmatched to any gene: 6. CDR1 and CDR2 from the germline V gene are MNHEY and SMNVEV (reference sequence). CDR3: CASSLRQGLATQYF. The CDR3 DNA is TGTGCCAGCAGTTTACGACAGGGGCTAGCGACCCAGTACTTC.

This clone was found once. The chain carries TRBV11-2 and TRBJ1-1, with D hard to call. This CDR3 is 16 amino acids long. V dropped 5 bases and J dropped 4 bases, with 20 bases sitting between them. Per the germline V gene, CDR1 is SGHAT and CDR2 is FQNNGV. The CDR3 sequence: CASSPWEYFRGTEAFF. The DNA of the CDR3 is TGTGCCAGCAGCCCCTGGGAATACTTCCGGGGCACTGAAGCTTTCTTT.

Here the CDR3 reads CASSLSRGVVYNEQFF. The CDR3 DNA reads TGTGCCAGCAGTTTATCCCGCGGGGTGGTCTACAATGAGCAGTTCTTC. The genes are TRBV27 and TRBJ2-1, with D maybe TRBD2 (6 bases). Germline V gives CDR1 MNHEY, CDR2 SMNVEV (reference sequence). This CDR3 region has 16 residues. Trimming stripped 0 bases from V and 3 bases from J, with 12 bases between.

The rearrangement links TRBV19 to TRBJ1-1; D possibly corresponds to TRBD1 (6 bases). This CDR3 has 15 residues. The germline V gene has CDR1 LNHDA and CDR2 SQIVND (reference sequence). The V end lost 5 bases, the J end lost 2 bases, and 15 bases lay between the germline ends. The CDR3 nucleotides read TGTGCCAGTAGTCATCACAGGGTATCTAACACTGAAGCTTTCTTT. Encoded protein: CASSHHRVSNTEAFF.

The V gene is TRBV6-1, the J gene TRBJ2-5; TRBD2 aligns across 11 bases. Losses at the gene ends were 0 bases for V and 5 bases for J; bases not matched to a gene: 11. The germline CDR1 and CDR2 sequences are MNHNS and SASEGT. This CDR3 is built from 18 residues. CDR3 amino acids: CASSEAPGLAGFWETQYF. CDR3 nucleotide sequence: TGTGCCAGCAGTGAAGCCCCCGGACTAGCGGGCTTTTGGGAGACCCAGTACTTC.

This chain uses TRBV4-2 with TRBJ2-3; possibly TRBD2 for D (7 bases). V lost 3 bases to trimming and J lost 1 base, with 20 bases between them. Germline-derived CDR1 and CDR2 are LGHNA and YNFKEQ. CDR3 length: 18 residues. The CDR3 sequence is CASSHPKGWEGGTDTQYF. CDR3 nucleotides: TGTGCCAGCAGCCATCCTAAGGGCTGGGAGGGGGGCACAGATACGCAGTATTTT.

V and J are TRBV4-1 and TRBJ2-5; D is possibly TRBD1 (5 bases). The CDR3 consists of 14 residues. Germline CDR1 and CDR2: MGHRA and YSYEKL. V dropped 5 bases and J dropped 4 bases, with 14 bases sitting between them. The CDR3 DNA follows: TGCGCCAGCAGCGGCAGGGCCGGTCGAGAGACCCAGTACTTC. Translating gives CASSGRAGRETQYF.

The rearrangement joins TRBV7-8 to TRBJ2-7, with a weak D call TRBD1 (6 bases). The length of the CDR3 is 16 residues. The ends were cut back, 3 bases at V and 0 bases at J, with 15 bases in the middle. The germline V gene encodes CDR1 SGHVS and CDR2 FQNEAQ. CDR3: CASSFIRGRGSYEQYF. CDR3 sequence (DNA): TGTGCCAGCAGCTTCATAAGGGGCAGGGGCTCCTACGAGCAGTACTTC.

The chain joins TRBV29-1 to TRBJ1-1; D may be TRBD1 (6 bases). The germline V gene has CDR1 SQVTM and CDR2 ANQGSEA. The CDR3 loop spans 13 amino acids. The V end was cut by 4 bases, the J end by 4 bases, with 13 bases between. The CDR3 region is CSVARGGGTEAFF. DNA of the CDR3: TGCAGCGTTGCCAGGGGCGGGGGCACTGAAGCTTTCTTT.

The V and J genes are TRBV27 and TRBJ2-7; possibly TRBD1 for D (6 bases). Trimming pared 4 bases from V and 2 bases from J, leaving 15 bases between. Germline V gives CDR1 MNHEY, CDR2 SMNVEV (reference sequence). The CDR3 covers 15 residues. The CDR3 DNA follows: TGTGCCAGCAGTTCCCCTCGACAGGTCCCCTACGAGCAGTACTTC. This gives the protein CASSSPRQVPYEQYF.

The CDR3 loop reads CAWSVLAGGPISYEQYF. DNA of the CDR3: TGTGCCTGGAGTGTACTGGCGGGAGGACCCATCTCCTACGAGCAGTACTTC. V usage is TRBV30 and J usage is TRBJ2-7; TRBD2 aligns across 8 bases. CDR1 and CDR2 (germline): GTSNPN, SVGIG (reference sequence). This CDR3 has 17 residues. The V segment lost 0 bases and the J segment 0 bases; nucleotides outside the gene matches: 10.

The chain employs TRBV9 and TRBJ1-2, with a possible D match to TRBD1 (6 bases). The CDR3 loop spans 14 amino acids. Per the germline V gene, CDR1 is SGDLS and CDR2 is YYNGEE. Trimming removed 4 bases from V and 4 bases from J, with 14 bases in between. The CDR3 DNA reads TGTGCCAGCAGCATGGACAGCGGATTCTATGGCTACACCTTC. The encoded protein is CASSMDSGFYGYTF.

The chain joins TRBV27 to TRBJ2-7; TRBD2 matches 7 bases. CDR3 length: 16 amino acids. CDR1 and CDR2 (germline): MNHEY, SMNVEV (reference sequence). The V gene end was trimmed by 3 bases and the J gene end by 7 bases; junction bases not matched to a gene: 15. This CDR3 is CASSFTASGPPGEQYF. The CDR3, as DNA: TGTGCCAGCAGTTTTACAGCTAGCGGCCCACCCGGAGAGCAGTACTTC.

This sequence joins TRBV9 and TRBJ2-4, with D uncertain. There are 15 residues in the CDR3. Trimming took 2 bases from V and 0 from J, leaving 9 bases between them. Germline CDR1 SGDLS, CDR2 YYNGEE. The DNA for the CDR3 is TGTGCCAGCAGCGTGGAGAGCTCAGCCAAAAACATTCAGTACTTC. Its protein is CASSVESSAKNIQYF.

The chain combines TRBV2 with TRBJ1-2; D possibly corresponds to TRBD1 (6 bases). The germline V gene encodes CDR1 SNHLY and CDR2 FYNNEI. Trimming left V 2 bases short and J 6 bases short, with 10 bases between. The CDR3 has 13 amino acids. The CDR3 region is CASSERQDDGYTF. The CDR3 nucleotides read TGTGCCAGCAGTGAAAGACAGGACGATGGCTACACCTTC. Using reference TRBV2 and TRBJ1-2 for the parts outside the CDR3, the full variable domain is EPEVTQTPSHQVTQMGQEVILRCVPISNHLYFYWYRQILGQKVEFLVSFYNNEISEKSEIFDDQFSVERPDGSNFTLKIRSTKLEDSAMYFCASSERQDDGYTFGSGTRLTVV.